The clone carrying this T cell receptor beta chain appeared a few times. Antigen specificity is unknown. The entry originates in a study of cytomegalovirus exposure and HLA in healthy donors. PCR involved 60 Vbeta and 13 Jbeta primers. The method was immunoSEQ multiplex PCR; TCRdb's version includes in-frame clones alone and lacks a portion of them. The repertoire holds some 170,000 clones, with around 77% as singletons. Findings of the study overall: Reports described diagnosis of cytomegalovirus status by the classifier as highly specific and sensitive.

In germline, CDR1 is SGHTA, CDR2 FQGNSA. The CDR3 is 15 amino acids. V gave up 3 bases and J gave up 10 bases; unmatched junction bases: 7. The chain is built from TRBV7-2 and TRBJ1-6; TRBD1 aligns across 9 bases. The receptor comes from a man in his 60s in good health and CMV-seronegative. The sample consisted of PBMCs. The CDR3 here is CASSFQTGGGSPLHF. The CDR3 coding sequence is TGTGCCAGCAGCTTTCAGACAGGGGGAGGCTCACCCCTCCACTTT.